The 13 T cell receptor beta chains below were found in one sample sequenced in a study of cytomegalovirus exposure and HLA in healthy donors. The study ran its PCR with 60 Vbeta and 13 Jbeta primers. TCRdb keeps only in-frame clones here, not all; method: immunoSEQ multiplex PCR. The sample lists around 180,000 clones, roughly 78% occurring once. The sequenced sample consisted of PBMCs. The receptors were gathered from a woman in her fifties or sixties in good health and CMV-seropositive.

J is TRBJ2-5 and V is TRBV19, with D possibly TRBD1 on 6 matching bases. TRBJ2-7 explains the end of the DNA better; the J call may be wrong. This CDR3 has 15 residues. Germline V gives CDR1 LNHDA, CDR2 SQIVND (reference sequence). CDR3 bases: TGTGCCAGTAGTTTCCAACAGGGTTGGGTCGACGAGCAGTACTTC. This gives the protein CASSFQQGWVDEQYF.

This clone was recorded a few times. The V gene is TRBV7-9, the J gene TRBJ1-2, with 10 nucleotides matching TRBD1. V was clipped by 5 bases and J by 8 bases; unmatched bases: 11. There are 15 residues in the CDR3. Per the germline V gene, CDR1 is SEHNR and CDR2 is FQNEAQ (reference sequence). CDR3 amino acids: CASSPFPGQGYGYTF. The CDR3 DNA sequence: TGTGCCAGCAGCCCCTTCCCGGGACAGGGGTACGGCTACACCTTC.

The rearrangement links TRBV7-2 to TRBJ1-2; perhaps TRBD1 as D (6 bases). This CDR3 has 13 residues. Per germline, CDR1 SGHTA and CDR2 FQGNSA. The V end lost 3 bases, the J end lost 6 bases, and 11 bases lay between the germline ends. CDR3 protein: CASSFQGSDGYTF. CDR3 in DNA: TGTGCCAGCAGCTTCCAGGGGTCGGATGGCTACACCTTC.

The CDR3 is CASSLGGPTGSQYF. CDR3 coding DNA: TGTGCCAGCAGCTTAGGGGGCCCGACAGGGAGTCAGTACTTC. The chain carries TRBV11-2 and TRBJ2-4; 7 nucleotides agree with TRBD1. The V gene end was trimmed by 1 base and the J gene end by 12 bases; junction bases not matched to a gene: 9. Per germline, CDR1 SGHAT and CDR2 FQNNGV. The CDR3 totals 14 residues. Full variable domain (rest looked up from reference TRBV11-2 and TRBJ2-4): EAGVAQSPRYKIIEKRQSVAFWCNPISGHATLYWYQQILGQGPKLLIQFQNNGVVDDSQLPKDRFSAERLKGVDSTLKIQPAKLEDSAVYLCASSLGGPTGSQYFGAGTRLSVL.

There are a few counts of this clone. The rearrangement uses TRBV7-8 and TRBJ2-2; 8 bases line up with TRBD1. Germline V gene lookup returns CDR1 SGHVS and CDR2 FQNEAQ. J gave up 4 bases and V 1 base, and 5 bases lay outside the gene matches. The CDR3 contains 16 residues. The CDR3, as DNA: TGTGCCAGCAGCTTAGGCCAGGGGGCATTCACCGGGGAGCTGTTTTTT. It translates to CASSLGQGAFTGELFF.

The chain has TRBV30 and TRBJ1-5; D gene ambiguous. V lost 3 bases, J lost 5 bases, and 11 bases lay in between. CDR1 and CDR2 from the germline V gene are GTSNPN and SVGIG (reference sequence). The CDR3 spans 13 residues. The CDR3 bases are TGTGCCTGGAGCGGGAGTACGTATCAGCCCCAGCATTTT. Protein sequence: CAWSGSTYQPQHF.

The J gene is TRBJ1-6, the V gene TRBV6-1; D ambiguous. Trimming stripped 5 bases from V and 8 bases from J, with 16 bases between. CDR3 length: 15 residues. Germline CDR1 reads MNHNS; CDR2 reads SASEGT. CDR3 sequence: CASSHRAPRDSPLHF. Written as DNA, the CDR3 is TGTGCCAGCAGTCACCGGGCCCCGAGGGATTCACCCCTCCACTTT.

The rearrangement joins TRBV5-1 to TRBJ2-7, with 12 bases that match TRBD1. CDR1 is SGHRS and CDR2 is YFSETQ in the germline V gene. V lost 3 bases to trimming and J lost 6 bases; unmatched junction nucleotides: 4. The CDR3 loop spans 14 amino acids. This CDR3 reads CASSSGTGGAEQYF. Written as DNA, the CDR3 is TGCGCCAGCAGCTCCGGGACAGGGGGCGCCGAGCAGTACTTC.

J is TRBJ2-7 and V is TRBV27; 9 bases fit TRBD1. This CDR3 region has 15 residues. Losses at the gene ends were 2 bases for V and 1 base for J; bases not matched to a gene: 3. CDR1 is MNHEY and CDR2 is SMNVEV in the germline V gene (reference sequence). The CDR3 sequence is CASSLAGTGSYEQYF. The CDR3 bases are TGTGCCAGCAGTTTAGCCGGGACAGGGTCCTACGAGCAGTACTTC.

The rearrangement uses TRBV11-2 and TRBJ2-7; TRBD1 aligns across 9 bases. V shed 1 base, J shed 4 bases, and the junction held 8 bases outside the gene matches. CDR3 length equals 16 residues. The germline V gene encodes CDR1 SGHAT and CDR2 FQNNGV. The chain's CDR3 is CASSLVGTGNVYEQYF. In DNA, the CDR3 is TGTGCCAGCAGCTTAGTCGGGACAGGGAACGTATACGAGCAGTACTTC.

The gene calls are TRBV5-1 and TRBJ1-4; 9 bases map to TRBD1. Unmatched junction bases numbered 11, after V lost 4 bases and J lost 10 bases. The CDR3 contains 15 residues. CDR1 SGHRS and CDR2 YFSETQ come from the germline V gene. Here the CDR3 DNA reads TGCGCCAGCAGCCCCCAGGGGACAGGGTTGGCAAAACTGTTTTTT. Residues: CASSPQGTGLAKLFF. The variable domain in full, with the rest retrieved from reference TRBV5-1 and TRBJ1-4, is KAGVTQTPRYLIKTRGQQVTLSCSPISGHRSVSWYQQTPGQGLQFLFEYFSETQRNKGNFPGRFSGRQFSNSRSEMNVSTLELGDSALYLCASSPQGTGLAKLFFGSGTQLSVL.

This clone has just one count. J is TRBJ1-2 and V is TRBV6-1; 11 bases are a match to TRBD1. Unmatched junction bases numbered 5, after V lost 4 bases and J lost 4 bases. This CDR3 has 15 residues. Germline loops: CDR1 MNHNS, CDR2 SASEGT. The CDR3 nucleotides read TGTGCCAGCAGTGGCAGGACAGGGGGCTTCTATGGCTACACCTTC. As protein: CASSGRTGGFYGYTF.

CDR3: CASSFDSDTGNTIYF. CDR3 nucleotides: TGTGCCAGCAGCTTCGACAGTGATACTGGAAACACCATATATTTT. The V and J genes are TRBV5-7 and TRBJ1-3, with a weak D call TRBD1 (5 bases). TRBV5-7 is given ORF status, its function remaining uncertain. V lost 2 bases and J 2 bases, leaving 11 bases between the germline ends. The CDR3 sequence is 15 residues long.